The clone carrying this T cell receptor beta chain was seen ten or more times. Its specificity is not known. This specimen comes from a study of neurological immune-mediated disorders. The overall study: The 35 or so multiple sclerosis patients comprised around 31 that were relapsing-remitting and 3 that were secondary progressive. Study-level findings and limits: The phylogenetic placement of 18 of 34 multiple sclerosis patients' repertoires in one related-CDR3 cluster constitutes a possible signature. None of the features examined (clinical or MRI) was associated with the multiple sclerosis repertoire cluster.

Trimming shortened V by 4 bases and J by 0 bases, and 9 bases separated the two germline ends. The CDR3 contains 14 residues. CDR1 and CDR2 (germline): LGHDT, YNNKEL (reference sequence). In every sequencing run, more than 180 million TCR-beta sequences were generated from 15-18 subjects. TCRdb re-analysed the 5' RACE reads in MiXCR, keeping a single row per CDR3 protein. The sample has tens of thousands of distinct CDR3 sequences; around 2% are singletons. The sequenced material came from PBMCs. The clonotype comes from a woman aged 40 to 50 with multiple sclerosis. J is TRBJ2-5 and V is TRBV3-1; D gene uncertain. The CDR3 DNA follows: TGTGCCAGCAGCCCGCCCCAGTACCAAGAGACCCAGTACTTC. The encoded protein is CASSPPQYQETQYF.